This T cell receptor beta chain was sequenced in a study of T-cell memory formation after mild COVID-19. Via MiXCR, TCRdb re-called the 5' RACE reads, giving one row per CDR3 protein. The data show 450,000 to 650,000 distinct CDR3 sequences, less than 25% seen once. What was sequenced was PBMCs or a T cell subset sorted from them (not recorded which). This TCR was sampled from an adult woman who had mild COVID-19 (a few samples of this study predate the infection). Cell type and time point are not known.

This CDR3 reads CATSDQPGQAGTGELFF. Here the CDR3 DNA reads TGTGCCACCAGTGATCAACCCGGACAGGCAGGCACCGGGGAGCTGTTTTTT. The chain uses TRBV24-1 and TRBJ2-2; TRBD1 matches 7 bases. Germline trimming cut 3 bases from V and 4 bases from J; bases unmatched to any gene: 10. This CDR3 contains 17 residues. The germline V gene has CDR1 KGHDR and CDR2 SFDVKD.